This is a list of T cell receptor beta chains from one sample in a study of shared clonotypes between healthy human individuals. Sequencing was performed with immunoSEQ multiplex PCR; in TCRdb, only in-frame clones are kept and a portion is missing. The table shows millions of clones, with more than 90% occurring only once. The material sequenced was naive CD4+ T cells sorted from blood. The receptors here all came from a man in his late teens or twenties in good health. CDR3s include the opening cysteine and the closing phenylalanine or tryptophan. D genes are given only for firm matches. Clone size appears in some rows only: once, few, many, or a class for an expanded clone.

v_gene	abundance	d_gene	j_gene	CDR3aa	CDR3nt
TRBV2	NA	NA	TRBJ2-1	CASRIYNEQFF	TGTGCCAGCAGAATATACAATGAGCAGTTCTTC
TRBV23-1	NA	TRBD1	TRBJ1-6	CASRGQNSPLHF	TGCGCCAGCAGGGGACAGAATTCACCCCTCCACTTT
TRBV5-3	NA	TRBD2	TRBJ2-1	CARSRTSGSTYNEQFF	TGTGCCAGAAGCCGGACTAGCGGGTCCACCTACAATGAGCAGTTCTTC
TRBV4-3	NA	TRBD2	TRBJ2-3	CASSRAGGLSTDTQYF	TGCGCCAGCAGCCGCGCGGGGGGCCTTAGCACAGATACGCAGTATTTT
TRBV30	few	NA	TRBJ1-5	CAWSARGDQPQHF	TGTGCCTGGAGTGCCCGAGGGGATCAGCCCCAGCATTTT
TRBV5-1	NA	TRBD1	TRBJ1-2	CASSSDLQGADYGYTF	TGCGCCAGCAGCTCCGACTTACAGGGGGCGGACTATGGCTACACCTTC
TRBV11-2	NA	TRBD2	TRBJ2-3	CASSLVGRDSRTDTQYF	TGTGCCAGCAGCTTAGTGGGGAGGGACTCACGCACAGATACGCAGTATTTT
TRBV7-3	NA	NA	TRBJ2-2	CASSLGGNTGELFF	TGTGCCAGCAGCTTGGGCGGGAACACCGGGGAGCTGTTTTTT
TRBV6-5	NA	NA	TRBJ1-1	CASSYDRGAEAFF	TGTGCCAGCAGTTACGATCGAGGGGCTGAAGCTTTCTTT
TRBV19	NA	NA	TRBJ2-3	CASSIGPTDTQYF	TGTGCCAGTAGTATTGGGCCCACAGATACGCAGTATTTT
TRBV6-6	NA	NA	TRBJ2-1	CASSSLNEQFF	TGTGCCAGCAGTTCGCTGAATGAGCAGTTCTTC
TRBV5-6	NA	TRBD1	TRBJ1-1	CASSRTGTGMNTEAFF	TGTGCCAGCAGCCGCACCGGGACAGGGATGAACACTGAAGCTTTCTTT
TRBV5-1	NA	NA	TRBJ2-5	CASSLGPGQETQYF	TGCGCCAGCAGCTTAGGACCGGGACAAGAGACCCAGTACTTC
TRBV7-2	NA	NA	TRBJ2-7	CASSSKSYEQYF	TGTGCCAGCAGCTCTAAGTCCTACGAGCAGTACTTC
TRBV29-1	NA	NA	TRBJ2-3	CSVESWGGTDTQYF	TGCAGCGTTGAATCGTGGGGGGGCACAGATACGCAGTATTTT
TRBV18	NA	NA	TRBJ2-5	CASSLRPGPSTETQYF	TGTGCCAGCTCACTCCGACCCGGGCCATCTACAGAGACCCAGTACTTC
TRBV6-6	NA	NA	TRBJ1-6	CASSDWRSNSPLHF	TGTGCCAGCAGTGACTGGCGGAGTAATTCACCCCTCCACTTT
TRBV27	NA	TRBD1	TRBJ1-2	CASSRTTGTGLFGYTF	TGTGCCAGCAGTCGAACCACCGGGACAGGGCTCTTTGGCTACACCTTC
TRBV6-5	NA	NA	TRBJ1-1	CASRADVYTEAFF	TGTGCCAGCAGGGCCGACGTGTACACTGAAGCTTTCTTT
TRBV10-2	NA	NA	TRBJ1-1	CASSDPGEAFF	TGCGCCAGCAGTGACCCGGGGGAAGCTTTCTTT
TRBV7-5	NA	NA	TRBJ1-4	CARSSSRGRPGLDEKLFF	TGTGCCAGAAGCTCTAGTCGGGGTCGGCCAGGGTTAGATGAAAAACTGTTTTTT
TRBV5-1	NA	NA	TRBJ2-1	CASSLVSGVAYNEQFF	TGCGCCAGCAGCTTGGTGAGCGGTGTTGCCTACAATGAGCAGTTCTTC
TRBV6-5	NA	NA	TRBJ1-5	CASRGTGSRQPQHF	TGTGCCAGCAGGGGCACGGGGAGTCGGCAGCCCCAGCATTTT
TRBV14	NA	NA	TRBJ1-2	CASSQVGLMSGHGYTF	TGTGCCAGCAGCCAAGTTGGGCTGATGTCAGGGCACGGCTACACCTTC
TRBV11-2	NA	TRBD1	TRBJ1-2	CASTPSPGDSYGYTF	TGTGCCAGCACACCCTCCCCGGGGGACAGCTATGGCTACACCTTC
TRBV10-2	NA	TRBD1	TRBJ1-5	CASSEIQGISSNQPQHF	TGCGCCAGCAGTGAGATACAGGGGATTAGTAGCAATCAGCCCCAGCATTTT
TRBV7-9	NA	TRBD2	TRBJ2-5	CASSLAGGGVQETQYF	TGTGCCAGCAGCTTAGCGGGCGGGGGGGTACAAGAGACCCAGTACTTC
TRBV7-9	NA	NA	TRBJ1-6	CASSLERTEVSPLHF	TGTGCCAGCAGCTTAGAACGGACCGAGGTTTCACCCCTCCACTTT
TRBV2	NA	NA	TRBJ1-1	CASSGDGGTEAFF	TGTGCCAGCAGTGGGGATGGGGGTACTGAAGCTTTCTTT